The entry that follows covers one T cell receptor (beta chain) sequence. This clone came up many times. It has no known antigen specificity. The read stops 3 residues short of the end of the CDR3; the missing end is completed from the germline J gene. The data were taken from a study of T cell clonality in common variable immunodeficiency (dated by TCRdb to between 2015 and 2016). General study outcomes and caveats: Even though DNA input was equal, the average per sample came to approximately 74,000 unique sequences for controls compared with about 34,000 for CVID samples. According to the authors, figuring out what caused the increased clonality in CVID would require sequencing the repertoires of T cell subpopulations. Reportedly, TCRbeta sequences from CVID had fewer deletions and N-nucleotide insertions, and highly modified clones with 13 or more V deletions were absent from CVID. Compared with healthy controls, CVID subjects showed increased TCRbeta clonality (t-test p = 0.018), a feature most characteristic of about a third of subjects. Fewer TCRbeta clones were shared among CVID subjects than among healthy controls (p < 0.0001). Differences among patients in the CVID cohort limited the correlations between repertoire features and clinical complications.

Equivalent amounts of genomic DNA from CVID and control samples were used as sequencing input. For every sample, a 60 bp segment covering the rearranged TCRbeta CDR3 region was amplified and then sequenced. TCRbeta amplification used the immunoSEQ assay, a bias-corrected multiplex PCR with high-throughput sequencing. The authors' analysis ran thus. Each unique nucleotide sequence was treated as a clone and annotated with V, D and J genes, copy number and frequency. Sequences were labeled productive if in frame, and non-productive if out of frame or containing stop codons. As previously described, Shannon's entropy was used to calculate clonality. The predicted amino acid sequences of productive clones were used to derive the mean CDR3 Kyte-Doolittle hydropathy. Using the R hclust function, scaled V gene usage was clustered hierarchically with Manhattan distance and complete linkage. Sharing of clones by CDR3 amino acid sequence was evaluated by resampling 12 repertoires per group over 100 rounds. The repertoires were searched for 70 published EBV-specific TCRbeta sequences and some 250 published CMV-specific TCRbeta sequences. A couple of CVID samples that yielded fewer than 10,000 sequences were excluded from the analysis, so approximately 40 CVID repertoires were retained. As stored in TCRdb, this immuneACCESS dataset retains in-frame rearrangements with V and J assigned. A fraction of the clones does not appear; measured against another copy, unresolved V genes explain less than half of the discrepancy, and the remainder lacks a known reason. V and J calls plus clone size are reproduced from that table; the DNA served to infer D and trimming. This sample shows about 52,000 clones, and none of them turns up only once. Of the sample, approximately 1.9% is held by the ten largest clones.

CDR1 and CDR2 are drawn from the germline V gene: SGHTA, FQGNSA. There are 14 amino acids in the CDR3, from cysteine to phenylalanine inclusive. Only the CDR3 bases that were read are kept: 33 of them, in frame from base 1. V was cut back by 6 bases and J by 4 bases, leaving a gap of 15 bases between them. Both CVID patients and healthy controls were predominantly of Caucasian heritage. Heparinized peripheral whole blood samples of about 5 to 8.5 ml were obtained from each donor. TCRbeta CDR3 repertoires were sequenced from genomic DNA of adults with common variable immune deficiency (CVID) and healthy adult controls. The control group comprised some 22 healthy adult volunteers, some 12 female and roughly ten male, aged about 23 to 75 years with a mean age of approximately 30. Diluted blood was density-centrifuged over Hypaque 1077 or Ficoll-Paque to isolate peripheral blood mononuclear cells. Genomic DNA was obtained from unsorted mononuclear cells through either Qiagen column purification or a centrifugation-based method.

The source material was peripheral blood mononuclear cells. This sequence uses TRBV7-2 and TRBJ1-1; the D region possibly corresponds to TRBD1 (6 bases align). The clonotype comes from a person aged 18 to 75 in good health. The CDR3 protein is CASRANRELTEAFF. The part of the CDR3 DNA that was read is TGTGCCAGCAGAGCCAACAGGGAGCTCACTGAA.